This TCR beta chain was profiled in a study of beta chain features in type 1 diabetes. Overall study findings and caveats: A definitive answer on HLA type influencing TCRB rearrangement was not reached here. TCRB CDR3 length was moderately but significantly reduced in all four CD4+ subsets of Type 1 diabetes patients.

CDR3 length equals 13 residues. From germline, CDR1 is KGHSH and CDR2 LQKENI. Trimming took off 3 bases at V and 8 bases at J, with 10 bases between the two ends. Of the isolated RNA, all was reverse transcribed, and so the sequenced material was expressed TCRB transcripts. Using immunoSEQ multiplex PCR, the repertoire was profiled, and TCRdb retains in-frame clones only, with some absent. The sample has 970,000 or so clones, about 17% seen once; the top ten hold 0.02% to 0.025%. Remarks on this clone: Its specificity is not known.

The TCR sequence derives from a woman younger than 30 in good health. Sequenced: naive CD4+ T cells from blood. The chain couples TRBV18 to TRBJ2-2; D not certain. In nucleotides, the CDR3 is TGTGCCAGCTCACCGATGGACGGGGGGGAGCTGTTTTTT. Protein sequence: CASSPMDGGELFF.